This passage covers 21 T cell receptor beta chains from one sample sequenced in a study of graft-versus-host responses after intestinal transplantation. Profiling relied on immunoSEQ multiplex PCR, and the TCRdb table lists in-frame clones only, not all of them. Among about 37,000 clones listed, around 90% were seen once. Graft samples were processed, releasing intraepithelial and lamina propria lymphocytes. The specimen comprised ileum tissue, sampled roughly 200 days after intestinal transplant. These receptors were obtained from a human patient who received an intestinal transplant, so some T cells may come from the graft donor.

The chain is built from TRBV18 and TRBJ2-7; D is perhaps TRBD1 (6 bases). The CDR3 runs to 13 residues. V was clipped by 2 bases and J by 6 bases, with 11 bases between them. Germline-derived CDR1 and CDR2 are KGHSH and LQKENI. The CDR3 is CASSPDRFSEQYF. The CDR3 DNA is TGTGCCAGCTCACCAGACAGGTTCAGCGAGCAGTACTTC.

J is TRBJ2-7 and V is TRBV5-4; TRBD1 might be the D (6 bases). CDR1 and CDR2 from the germline V gene are SGHNT and YYREEE (reference sequence). This CDR3 is built from 13 residues. V lost 4 bases and J 4 bases, leaving 12 bases between the germline ends. The CDR3 bases are TGTGCCAGCAGCCGTGGACAGATATACGAGCAGTACTTC. Protein sequence: CASSRGQIYEQYF.

The chain has TRBV18 and TRBJ1-2; weak D call: TRBD1 (6 bases). Germline loops: CDR1 KGHSH, CDR2 LQKENI. This CDR3 has 16 amino acids. V lost 1 base to trimming and J lost 5 bases, with 17 bases between them. CDR3 amino acids: CASSPLSGQQIYGYTF. In nucleotides, the CDR3 is TGTGCCAGCTCACCACTTTCCGGACAGCAAATTTATGGCTACACCTTC.

The rearrangement links TRBV7-8 to TRBJ2-7; no definite D call. The germline CDR1 and CDR2 sequences are SGHVS and FQNEAQ. The CDR3 covers 14 residues. V lost 5 bases to trimming and J lost 2 bases, with 13 bases between them. This CDR3 reads CASSPRGNAYEQYF. The CDR3 nucleotides read TGTGCCAGCAGCCCTAGAGGCAACGCCTACGAGCAGTACTTC. The full variable domain, rest sourced from reference TRBV7-8 and TRBJ2-7, is GAGVSQSPRYKVAKRGQDVALRCDPISGHVSLFWYQQALGQGPEFLTYFQNEAQLDKSGLPSDRFFAERPEGSVSTLKIQRTQQEDSAVYLCASSPRGNAYEQYFGPGTRLTVT.

V gene TRBV6-5 combines with J gene TRBJ1-1, with a tentative D call TRBD1 (5 bases). V was pared by 4 bases and J by 4 bases, with 19 bases between. This CDR3 is 16 amino acids long. Germline CDR1 is MNHEY and CDR2 is SVGAGI. DNA of the CDR3: TGTGCCAGCAGTTCTGTAACCCGGGGCGGTGGCACTGAAGCTTTCTTT. Its protein product is CASSSVTRGGGTEAFF.

DNA for the CDR3: TGTGCCAGCAGCCAAGAGATTGGGACGGGCACTGAAGCTTTCTTT. It codes for CASSQEIGTGTEAFF. The chain carries TRBV4-2 and TRBJ1-1; a possible D gene is TRBD1 (5 bases). Germline-derived CDR1 and CDR2 are LGHNA and YNFKEQ. Trimming shortened V by 0 bases and J by 4 bases, and 12 bases separated the two germline ends. CDR3 length: 15 residues.

The chain combines TRBV6-6 with TRBJ2-7, with unresolved D. Trimming removed 5 bases at V and 0 bases at J, with 11 bases between. CDR1 is MNHNY and CDR2 is SVGAGI in the germline V gene (reference sequence). The CDR3 has 14 residues. CDR3 region: CASSATFDSYEQYF. The CDR3 DNA is TGTGCCAGCAGTGCCACCTTCGACTCCTACGAGCAGTACTTC.

The chain carries TRBV4-1 and TRBJ2-7; 8 bases align to TRBD2. CDR1 MGHRA and CDR2 YSYEKL come from the germline V gene. The CDR3 has 15 amino acids. With V trimmed by 1 base and J by 4 bases, 6 bases remained unmatched. CDR3 in amino acids: CASSQVGAGEYEQYF. CDR3 DNA sequence: TGCGCCAGCAGCCAAGTAGGAGCGGGAGAATACGAGCAGTACTTC.

The V call is TRBV5-1, the J call TRBJ1-4; D ambiguous. This CDR3 spans 16 amino acids. Trimming left V 0 bases short and J 2 bases short, with 11 bases between. The germline V gene has CDR1 SGHRS and CDR2 YFSETQ. CDR3 sequence: CASSLALSSTNEKLFF. As DNA, the CDR3 is TGCGCCAGCAGCTTGGCGCTCTCGTCCACTAATGAAAAACTGTTTTTT.

The rearrangement uses TRBV7-9 and TRBJ1-2, with TRBD1 matching 10 bases. The germline gives CDR1 SEHNR, CDR2 FQNEAQ (reference sequence). After removal of 5 bases from V and 6 bases from J, the junction contained 3 bases not matched to a gene. The CDR3 contains 13 residues. CDR3 in DNA: TGTGCCAGCAGCCAAGGGACAGGGGATGGCTACACCTTC. Its translation is CASSQGTGDGYTF.

This chain connects TRBV6-1 to TRBJ2-6; D may be TRBD2 (6 bases). The CDR3 has 16 amino acids. Trimming shortened V by 1 base and J by 0 bases, and 7 bases separated the two germline ends. Germline values: CDR1 MNHNS, CDR2 SASEGT. CDR3 in DNA: TGTGCCAGCAGTGAAGGGGGGGACTCTGGGGCCAACGTCCTGACTTTC. The encoded protein is CASSEGGDSGANVLTF.

The genes are TRBV28 and TRBJ2-7; D may be TRBD2 (6 bases). The V end was cut by 2 bases, the J end by 2 bases, with 13 bases between. CDR3 length: 15 amino acids. CDR1 and CDR2 (germline): MDHEN, SYDVKM. The CDR3: CASSLAWGETYEQYF. The CDR3 DNA reads as TGTGCCAGCAGTTTAGCGTGGGGGGAAACCTACGAGCAGTACTTC.

The chain recombines TRBV29-1 with TRBJ2-7, with 7 bases aligning to TRBD1. J lost 3 bases, V lost 7 bases, and 15 bases had no gene match. The V gene's germline CDR1 is SQVTM and CDR2 ANQGSEA. The CDR3 has 15 amino acids. The chain's CDR3 is CSAEETGSLGYEQYF. CDR3 bases: TGCAGCGCCGAGGAGACAGGGTCCTTGGGCTACGAGCAGTACTTC.

The CDR3 sequence is CASSDPRLSYEQYF. DNA of the CDR3: TGTGCCAGCAGTGATCCCAGGTTATCCTACGAGCAGTACTTC. This chain links TRBV6-5 with TRBJ2-7; D is ambiguous. V dropped 5 bases and J dropped 1 base, with 12 bases sitting between them. The germline V gene has CDR1 MNHEY and CDR2 SVGAGI. The length of the CDR3 is 14 residues.

The chain couples TRBV27 to TRBJ1-4; possibly TRBD1 for D (5 bases). CDR3 length: 16 residues. Trimming stripped 2 bases from V and 3 bases from J, with 13 bases between. Germline CDR1 and CDR2: MNHEY and SMNVEV (reference sequence). CDR3 residues: CASSLLTGGANEKLFF. The CDR3 DNA reads TGTGCCAGCAGTTTACTCACAGGAGGTGCTAATGAAAAACTGTTTTTT.

The chain is built from TRBV11-2 and TRBJ2-5; no clear D gene. In germline, CDR1 is SGHAT, CDR2 FQNNGV. The CDR3 sequence is 15 residues long. Trimming pared 1 base from V and 2 bases from J, leaving 11 bases between. CDR3 loop: CASSLGRRLQETQYF. The DNA of the CDR3 is TGTGCCAGCAGCTTAGGCAGGCGTCTTCAAGAGACCCAGTACTTC.

The chain couples TRBV2 to TRBJ1-2; the D gene is possibly TRBD1 (6 bases). The CDR3 is made up of 13 amino acids. Germline loops: CDR1 SNHLY, CDR2 FYNNEI. The V and J ends lost 8 bases and 4 bases respectively, with 14 bases between them. The CDR3 nucleotides read TGTGCCAGCTACCGGGGGCGCCCCTATGGCTACACCTTC. This gives the protein CASYRGRPYGYTF.

The rearrangement joins TRBV6-1 to TRBJ1-2; no clear D. Germline V lookup: CDR1 MNHNS, CDR2 SASEGT. The CDR3 is 11 amino acids. The germline V and J ends were trimmed by 6 bases and 4 bases, with 6 bases remaining between them. The CDR3 DNA reads as TGTGCCAGCAGCGCGGCCTATGGCTACACCTTC. Encoded protein: CASSAAYGYTF.

The chain is built from TRBV20-1 and TRBJ2-3; no clear D gene. The CDR3 totals 10 residues. Germline V gene lookup returns CDR1 DFQATT and CDR2 SNEGSKA (reference sequence). Trimming removed 3 bases from V and 6 bases from J, with 4 bases in between. The CDR3 loop reads CSARRDTQYF. The CDR3 DNA follows: TGCAGTGCTAGGAGGGATACGCAGTATTTT.

The chain has TRBV9 and TRBJ2-3; TRBD2 matches at 13 bases. Germline CDR1 reads SGDLS; CDR2 reads YYNGEE. V lost 1 base and J lost 5; bases outside the gene matches: 7. This CDR3 is 17 amino acids long. CDR3 amino acids: CASSVTTGTSGVDTQYF. DNA for the CDR3: TGTGCCAGCAGCGTAACTACCGGGACTAGCGGGGTAGATACGCAGTATTTT.

This rearrangement joins TRBV7-9 to TRBJ2-7; 12 nucleotides agree with TRBD2. The germline gives CDR1 SEHNR, CDR2 FQNEAQ (reference sequence). This CDR3 has 14 amino acids. The V gene end was trimmed by 5 bases and the J gene end by 8 bases; junction bases not matched to a gene: 7. The CDR3 sequence: CASSTSSGRAQQYF. In nucleotides, the CDR3 is TGTGCCAGCAGCACCTCTAGCGGGAGGGCCCAGCAGTACTTC. The full variable domain, with the rest looked up from reference TRBV7-9 and TRBJ2-7, is DTGVSQNPRHKITKRGQNVTFRCDPISEHNRLYWYRQTLGQGPEFLTYFQNEAQLEKSRLLSDRFSAERPKGSFSTLEIQRTEQGDSAMYLCASSTSSGRAQQYFGPGTRLTVT.